This T cell receptor (beta chain) emerged from a study of CD8 T cells in ankylosing spondylitis. Regarding the study as a whole: Matched synovial fluid from ankylosing spondylitis patients was reported to be enriched for disease-linked clones. Seemingly characteristic of ankylosing spondylitis blood was a TCR beta motif consisting of about 8 highly homologous variants.

TCRdb independently ran MiXCR on the 5' RACE reads; one entry per CDR3 protein. This sample has more than 650,000 distinct CDR3 sequences, with approximately 12% found just once. This clonotype appeared a few times. The antigen is undetermined. The CDR3 length is 14 residues. V dropped 8 bases and J dropped 4 bases, with 15 bases sitting between them. Looked up from germline, CDR1 is SGHTA and CDR2 is FQGTGA. Input material: blood, either unsorted or a sorted T cell fraction (not recorded which). This sequence was found in a male donor with ankylosing spondylitis. The J gene is TRBJ2-1, the V gene TRBV7-3; D gene ambiguous. CDR3 DNA sequence: TGTGCCAGCGGTTTCGGGCTAGATTACAATGAGCAGTTCTTC. Translation gives CASGFGLDYNEQFF.